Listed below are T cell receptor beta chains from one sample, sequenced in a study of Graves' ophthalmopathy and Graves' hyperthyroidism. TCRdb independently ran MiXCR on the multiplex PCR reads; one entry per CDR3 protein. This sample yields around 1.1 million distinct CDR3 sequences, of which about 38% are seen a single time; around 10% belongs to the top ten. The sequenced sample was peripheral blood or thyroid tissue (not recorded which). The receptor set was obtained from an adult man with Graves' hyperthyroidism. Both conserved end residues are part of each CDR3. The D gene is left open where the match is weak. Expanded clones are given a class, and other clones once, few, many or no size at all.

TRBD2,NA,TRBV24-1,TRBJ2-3,TGTGCCACCAGTGATTGGGGGGGAGATACGCAGTATTTT,CATSDWGGDTQYF
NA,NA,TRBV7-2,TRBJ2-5,TGTGCCAGCAGCTTTTCACAGGGAGAGACCCAGTACTTC,CASSFSQGETQYF
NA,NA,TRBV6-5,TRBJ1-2,TGTGCCAGCAGTCCCGGGAGAGGTGCCTATGGCTACACCTTC,CASSPGRGAYGYTF
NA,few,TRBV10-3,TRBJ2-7,TGTGCCATCAGTGAGGAGAGTTACGAGCAGTACTTC,CAISEESYEQYF
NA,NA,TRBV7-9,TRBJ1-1,TGTGCCAGCAGTTCGGGTAGGGGAGCTTTCTTT,CASSSGRGAFF
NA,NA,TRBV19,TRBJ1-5,TGTGCCAGTAGTATTCGGACTAACAATCAGCCCCAGCATTTT,CASSIRTNNQPQHF
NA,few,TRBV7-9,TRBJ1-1,TGTGCCAGCAGCTTAGCGAAACCGGGTCGGAACACTGAGAAAGCTTTCTTT,CASSLAKPGRNTEKAFF
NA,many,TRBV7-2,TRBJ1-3,TGTGCCAGCAGCTCCTTGGACGACGACCGAGGCTCTGGAAACACCATATATTTT,CASSSLDDDRGSGNTIYF
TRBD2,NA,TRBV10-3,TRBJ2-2,TGTGCCATCAGTCAAAGACTAGCGGGAGTGGGTGGCACCGGGGAGCTGTTTTTT,CAISQRLAGVGGTGELFF
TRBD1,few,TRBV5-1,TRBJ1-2,TGCGCCAGCTTGGGACAGGGAGGAGGCGGCTACACCTTC,CASLGQGGGGYTF
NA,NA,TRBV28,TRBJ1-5,TGTGCCAGCAGTAGCCCGGATAGCAATCAGCCCCAGCATTTT,CASSSPDSNQPQHF
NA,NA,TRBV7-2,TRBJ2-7,TGTGCCAGCAAAACCCTGGGCGAGCAGTACTTC,CASKTLGEQYF
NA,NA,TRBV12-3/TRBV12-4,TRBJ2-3,TGTGCCAGCAGTCCGTCCAGCAGACGTTCTGGCTCAGATACGCAGTATTTT,CASSPSSRRSGSDTQYF
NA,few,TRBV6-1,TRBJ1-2,TGTGCCAGCACCGCGAGGACATTTACTAATGGCTACACCTTC,CASTARTFTNGYTF